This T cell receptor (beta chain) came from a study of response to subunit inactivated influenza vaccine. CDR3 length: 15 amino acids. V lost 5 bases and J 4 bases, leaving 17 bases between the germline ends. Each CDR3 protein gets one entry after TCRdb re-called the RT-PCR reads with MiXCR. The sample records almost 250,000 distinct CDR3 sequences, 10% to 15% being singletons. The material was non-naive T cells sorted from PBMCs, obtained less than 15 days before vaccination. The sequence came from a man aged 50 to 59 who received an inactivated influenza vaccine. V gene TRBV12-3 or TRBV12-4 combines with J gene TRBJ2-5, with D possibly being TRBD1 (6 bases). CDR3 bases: TGTGCCAGCAGTCAAAGACAGGCCAGGGGAGAGACCCAGTACTTC. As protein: CASSQRQARGETQYF.